This TCR beta chain is drawn from a study of shared clonotypes between healthy human individuals. Study in general: A donor's plate count was three for CD4 naive and three for CD4 memory; CD8 naive had two and CD8 memory one.

This CDR3 contains 16 residues. Deletions cut 10 bases from V and 0 bases from J, with 22 bases between. Germline V CDR1 and CDR2: WNHNN, SYGVQD (reference sequence). A CD45RA+ naive subset and a CD45RA-negative memory subset were split from CD4+ cells. Clones were sequenced by immunoSEQ multiplex PCR, and TCRdb holds only the in-frame ones, with some missing. The table records some 1 million clones, about 76% of them present only once. The study's findings and limits: In having few donors, the study represented limited genetic and exposure-history diversity. A handful of donors held about 5% of naive CD4 clonotypes in common.

With respect to this clone: Its antigen is as yet unknown.

Material for sequencing was memory CD4+ T cells sorted from blood. Subset noted: CD45RA-negative fraction. The J gene is TRBJ2-7, the V gene TRBV10-1; D may be TRBD2 (5 bases). The clonotype comes from a man aged 18 to 30 in good health. The CDR3 bases are TGCGCCACCGCGGTAAAGGAGGCATTATTCTCCTACGAGCAGTACTTC. Protein: CATAVKEALFSYEQYF.